This TCR beta chain was obtained from a study of a mutant IDH1 vaccine in newly diagnosed glioma (dated by TCRdb to about 2021). In terms of the full investigation: Vaccination started 4-6 weeks after radiotherapy alone, or was given together with temozolomide cycles in the groups whose treatment included chemotherapy. Of the approximately 30 treated patients, approximately 62% were male and around 40% were female, and the mean age was around 40 years. Before enrollment, patients had received standard therapy of radiotherapy alone, temozolomide alone, or radiochemotherapy with temozolomide; most received the combination. The week-35 safety follow-up was designated visit V12, and the week-47 end of study was designated visit V13. Six visits were used for peripheral blood collection: V03 (baseline), V05, V07, V10, V12 and V13. Longitudinal TCRB deep sequencing was done for about two dozen treated patients, wherever samples were available for exploratory analyses.

The germline V gene sets CDR1 to MGHDK and CDR2 to SYGVNS. Including cysteine and phenylalanine, the CDR3 has 12 amino acids. Kept here is only the CDR3 DNA, which spans 36 bases and is read in frame from base 1. The germline ends are 8 bases apart after V is trimmed by 6 bases and J by 8 bases. The library was made by the immunoSEQ multiplex PCR assay. Rearranged TCR beta chain sequences were amplified using the hsTCRB Kit according to the manufacturer's protocol. TCRB libraries were sequenced on an Illumina MiSeq. Per the source publication's procedure: Demultiplexing, trimming and gene mapping were performed with the kit vendor's proprietary platform. TCRdb mirrors the immuneACCESS table, restricted to in-frame sequences. Some clones are absent from its copies; in checked studies, under half trace to an unresolved V gene, and the reason for the others is unknown. V and J calls and clone size are those listed in that table; D and trimming were worked out from the DNA. This sample has about 55,000 clones in its table, and around 84% of those were observed once. The top ten constitute roughly 4% of the sample.

The time point label, read with the paper, signifies: week 35, safety follow-up. Every vaccine dose consisted of 300 ug of a 20-mer mutant IDH1 peptide in Montanide, administered subcutaneously together with topical imiquimod. Across visits V03 through V10, patients got a total of eight vaccinations, given in weeks 1, 3, 5, 7, 11, 15, 19 and 23. Newly diagnosed WHO grade 3 or 4 IDH1-mutant astrocytomas showing loss of nuclear ATRX were present in the donors. The samples were drawn from NOA16, a multicentre, single-arm, open-label phase I trial in Germany that tested a mutant IDH1 peptide vaccine in humans for the first time. The DNeasy Blood and Tissue Kit was used to extract genomic DNA from EDTA blood for TCRB sequencing. Turning to this clone: Its binding antigen is unknown. No much larger clone exists at a distance of one base, and base qualities are not known.

What the authors observed across the whole study: Selection of PBMC samples for TCRB deep sequencing was based on availability. Pseudoprogression seemed to be unrelated to changes in the top peripheral T cell clonotypes found by TCRB sequencing. The authors noted that analyses of patient blood samples could not be reproduced because of sample limitations. Across multiple MHC alleles, vaccine-induced immune responses were seen in nearly 95% of patients.

Specimen: PBMCs, collected from a glioma patient whose treatment included an IDH1 peptide vaccine. The origin of this receptor is a woman aged 18-29 years with glioma. Recombination connected TRBV25-1 to TRBJ1-6; no D gene is confidently identified. CDR3 reads: CASREGHSPLHF. The nucleotide sequence is TGTGCCAGCAGGGAAGGGCATTCACCCCTCCACTTT.